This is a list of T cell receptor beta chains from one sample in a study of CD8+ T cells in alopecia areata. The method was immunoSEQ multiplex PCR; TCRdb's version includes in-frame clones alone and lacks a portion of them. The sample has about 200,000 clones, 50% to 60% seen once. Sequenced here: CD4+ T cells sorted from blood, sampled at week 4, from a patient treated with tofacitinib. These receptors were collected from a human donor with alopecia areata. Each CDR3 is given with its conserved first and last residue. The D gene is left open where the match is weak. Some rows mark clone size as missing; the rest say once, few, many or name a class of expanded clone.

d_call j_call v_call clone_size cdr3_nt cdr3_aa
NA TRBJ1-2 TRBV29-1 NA TGCAGCGTTGAGGGCCTCAGTGCTAACTATGGCTACACCTTC CSVEGLSANYGYTF
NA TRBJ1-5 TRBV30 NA TGTGCCTGGAGTGTTGGGAGGGATCAGCCCCAGCATTTT CAWSVGRDQPQHF
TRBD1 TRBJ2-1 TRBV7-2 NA TGTGCCAGCAGCTTGGGACAGGGGGCGCGCAATGAGCAGTTCTTC CASSLGQGARNEQFF
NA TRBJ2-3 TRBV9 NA TGTGCCAGCAGCGTGAGCGCGTCGTTGGGGTATACGCAGTATTTT CASSVSASLGYTQYF
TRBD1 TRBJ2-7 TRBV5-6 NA TGTGCCAGCAGCCTGACAGGGTACTACGAGCAGTACTTC CASSLTGYYEQYF
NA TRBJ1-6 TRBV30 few TGTGCCTGGAGCAAGGCGGGTTCACCCCTCCACTTT CAWSKAGSPLHF
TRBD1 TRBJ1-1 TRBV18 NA TGTGCCAGCTCACCACCGACTACGACAGGGGCGAATCGTTTGGCTTTCTTT CASSPPTTTGANRLAFF
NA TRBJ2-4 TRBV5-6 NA TGTGCCAGCAGCTGGCGAACAGTGGGCAGAGCCAAAAACATTCAGTACTTC CASSWRTVGRAKNIQYF
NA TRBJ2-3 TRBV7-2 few TGTGCCAGCAGCTTGCAAGGCAGCAAGGATACGCAGTATTTT CASSLQGSKDTQYF
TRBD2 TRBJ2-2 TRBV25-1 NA TGTGCCAGCAGTGTAACTAGCGGCGCCACCGGGGAGCTGTTTTTT CASSVTSGATGELFF
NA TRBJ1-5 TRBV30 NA TGTGCCTGGAGTGTACGCGGGGGGCCGGAGCATTTT CAWSVRGGPEHF
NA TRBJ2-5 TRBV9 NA TGTGCCAGCAGCGTGGGGCCTCTCATCCAGACCCAGTACTTC CASSVGPLIQTQYF
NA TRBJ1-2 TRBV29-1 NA TGCAGCGTCGAGGGGGGTGATGGCTACACCTTC CSVEGGDGYTF
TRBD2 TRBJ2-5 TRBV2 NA TGTGCCAGCAGCCGGAGCGGGGGGACCGAAGAGACCCAGTACTTC CASSRSGGTEETQYF
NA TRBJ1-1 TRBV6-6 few TGTGCCAGCAGTTACACAGAGATGAACACTGAAGCTTTCTTT CASSYTEMNTEAFF
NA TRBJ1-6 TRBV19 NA TGTGCCAGTAGTGGGGAAGGAGCGGCTCCTAATTCACCCCTCCACTTT CASSGEGAAPNSPLHF
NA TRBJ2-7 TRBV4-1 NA TGCGCCAGCAGCCAAGAGGGTACAGTCTCCTACGAGCAGTACTTC CASSQEGTVSYEQYF
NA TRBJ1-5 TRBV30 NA TGTGCCTGGAGTGTGGGAGAGGGCAATCAGCCCCAGCATTTT CAWSVGEGNQPQHF
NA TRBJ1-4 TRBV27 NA TGTGCCAGCAGTCTACTAGGACAGTCGGACAGAAAACTGTTTTTT CASSLLGQSDRKLFF
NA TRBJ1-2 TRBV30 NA TGTGCCTGGAGTGTTTTTTCTGGCTACACCTTC CAWSVFSGYTF
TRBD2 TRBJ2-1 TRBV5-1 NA TGCGCCAGCAGCCTATCTCTCCGCGGGGGTTCCAATGAGCAGTTCTTC CASSLSLRGGSNEQFF
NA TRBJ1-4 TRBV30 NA TGTGCCTGGAGTGGCTCCGGGAGGGATAATGAAAAACTGTTTTTT CAWSGSGRDNEKLFF
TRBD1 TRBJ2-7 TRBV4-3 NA TGCGCCAGCAGCCTCGGACAGGGAGCCTACGAGCAGTACTTC CASSLGQGAYEQYF